The rows below give T cell receptor beta chains drawn from one sample of a study of shared T cell receptors in the human thymus. Assay: immunoSEQ multiplex PCR; the TCRdb copy retains only in-frame clones and omits some. This table holds approximately 760,000 clones, over 75% found once. These sequences were also reported in another study, on human thymus T cells.

Material: thymocytes. These receptors were obtained from a girl less than two years old with a congenital heart defect. Each CDR3 is given with its conserved first and last residue. Fields, in order: clone size, CDR3 length, D gene, J gene, V gene, CDR3 protein, CDR3 DNA. D genes are given only for firm matches. Only some rows state a clone size, as once, few, many or a class for expanded clones.

.	14	.	TRBJ2-3	TRBV10-1	CASSTASSTDTQYF	TGCGCCAGCAGTACTGCCTCTAGCACAGATACGCAGTATTTT
.	17	.	TRBJ2-6	TRBV7-2	CASSSRRTGAGANVLTF	TGTGCCAGCAGCTCACGTCGAACAGGCGCCGGGGCCAACGTCCTGACTTTC
.	19	TRBD1	TRBJ2-7	TRBV14	CASSPRGTAQARHEYEQYF	TGTGCCAGCAGCCCTAGGGGGACAGCTCAAGCAAGACATGAATACGAGCAGTACTTC
.	16	TRBD2	TRBJ2-1	TRBV5-1	CASSLVMSSGGGEQFF	TGCGCCAGCAGCTTGGTCATGTCTAGCGGGGGTGGTGAGCAGTTCTTC
.	17	.	TRBJ1-1	TRBV14	CASSQDTAGSDNTEAFF	TGTGCCAGCAGCCAAGATACGGCAGGTTCGGATAACACTGAAGCTTTCTTT
.	17	TRBD1	TRBJ1-4	TRBV7-6	CASSEIVRQGINEKLFF	TGTGCCAGCAGCGAAATTGTGCGACAGGGGATAAATGAAAAACTGTTTTTT
.	14	.	TRBJ1-5	TRBV6-1	CASREHTPDQPQHF	TGTGCCAGCAGAGAACATACGCCGGATCAGCCCCAGCATTTT
.	14	TRBD1	TRBJ1-2	TRBV9	CASSVPGTGHGYTF	TGTGCCAGCAGCGTCCCAGGGACAGGGCATGGCTACACCTTC
.	19	.	TRBJ2-7	TRBV5-4	CASSLAPVTGTSPTYEQYF	TGTGCCAGCAGCTTGGCCCCTGTAACGGGTACTAGTCCGACCTACGAGCAGTACTTC
few	11	.	TRBJ1-1	TRBV6-5	CASRTGTEAFF	TGTGCCAGCAGAACAGGGACTGAAGCTTTCTTT
.	15	TRBD1	TRBJ1-1	TRBV5-1	CASSGTDPRDTEAFF	TGCGCCAGCAGCGGGACAGACCCCCGGGACACTGAAGCTTTCTTT
.	18	.	TRBJ1-1	TRBV14	CASSLTQGAKIRNTEAFF	TGTGCCAGCAGCCTTACACAGGGAGCGAAAATAAGGAACACTGAAGCTTTCTTT
.	15	.	TRBJ1-1	TRBV27	CASSLSWLSGTEAFF	TGTGCCAGCAGTTTAAGTTGGTTGAGCGGCACTGAAGCTTTCTTT
once	15	.	TRBJ1-4	TRBV4-1	CASSQDVRGNEKLFF	TGCGCCAGCAGCCAGGACGTCCGAGGGAATGAAAAACTGTTTTTT
.	17	.	TRBJ2-1	TRBV14	CASSQGWAGPLPNEQFF	TGTGCCAGCAGCCAAGGGTGGGCGGGGCCACTCCCCAATGAGCAGTTCTTC
.	14	TRBD1	TRBJ2-5	TRBV6-1	CASRRTGGMETQYF	TGTGCCAGCAGAAGGACAGGGGGTATGGAGACCCAGTACTTC
.	14	TRBD1	TRBJ1-2	TRBV29-1	CSVQGQITNYGYTF	TGCAGCGTCCAGGGACAGATCACTAACTATGGCTACACCTTC
.	18	.	TRBJ1-1	TRBV4-3	CASSQARRNPTEVPEAFF	TGCGCCAGCAGCCAAGCAAGGCGGAACCCGACGGAGGTCCCTGAAGCTTTCTTT
.	13	TRBD1	TRBJ1-2	TRBV29-1	CSAYDRGSSGYTF	TGCAGCGCTTACGACAGGGGTTCGTCTGGCTACACCTTC
.	16	.	TRBJ1-2	TRBV7-9	CASRLTTETGVSGYTF	TGTGCCAGCAGACTTACGACCGAGACAGGAGTCAGTGGCTACACCTTC
.	12	TRBD2	TRBJ2-7	TRBV6-5	CASRREAYEQYF	TGTGCCAGCAGACGGGAGGCCTACGAGCAGTACTTC
.	20	.	TRBJ1-1	TRBV28	CASSPEPPRRGRDMNTEAFF	TGTGCCAGCAGCCCCGAACCCCCCCGCAGGGGAAGGGATATGAACACTGAAGCTTTCTTT
.	17	TRBD2	TRBJ2-7	TRBV27	CASSLSEPLGGSHEQYF	TGTGCCAGCAGTTTATCCGAGCCCTTGGGGGGGTCCCACGAGCAGTACTTC
once	19	.	TRBJ2-2	TRBV11-2	CASSLPHSGTLKNTGELFF	TGTGCCAGCAGCTTACCTCATTCCGGGACTCTAAAGAACACCGGGGAGCTGTTTTTT
few	19	TRBD2	TRBJ2-7	TRBV15	CATSRNDHWTSGRSYEQYF	TGTGCCACCAGCAGAAACGACCATTGGACTAGCGGGCGATCCTACGAGCAGTACTTC
.	16	TRBD2	TRBJ2-2	TRBV9	CASSATPGGLNGELFF	TGTGCCAGCAGCGCCACCCCGGGGGGGTTGAACGGGGAGCTGTTTTTT
once	15	TRBD1	TRBJ1-1	TRBV7-2	CASSSKGAEDTEAFF	TGTGCCAGCAGCTCCAAGGGGGCGGAGGACACTGAAGCTTTCTTT
.	14	TRBD1	TRBJ1-1	TRBV6-4	CASSDSPGTGVTFF	TGTGCCAGCAGTGACTCGCCCGGGACAGGGGTAACTTTCTTT
.	16	.	TRBJ2-2	TRBV27	CASSLSGRANTGELFF	TGTGCCAGCAGTTTATCCGGCAGGGCGAATACCGGGGAGCTGTTTTTT
.	17	.	TRBJ2-6	TRBV27	CASSLHSPSSGANVLTF	TGTGCCAGCAGTTTACACAGTCCGAGCTCTGGGGCCAACGTCCTGACTTTC
.	18	.	TRBJ1-2	TRBV15	CATSRDESESVANYGYTF	TGTGCCACCAGCAGAGATGAGAGTGAATCGGTAGCTAACTATGGCTACACCTTC
.	10	.	TRBJ2-3	TRBV29-1	CSAGTDTQYF	TGCAGCGCTGGCACAGATACGCAGTATTTT
.	18	TRBD1	TRBJ1-3	TRBV7-9	CASSPGTDQTDSGNTIYF	TGTGCCAGCAGCCCCGGGACAGACCAGACAGACTCTGGAAACACCATATATTTT
.	14	TRBD2	TRBJ2-7	TRBV15	CATSFKLAGYEQYF	TGTGCCACCAGCTTTAAACTAGCGGGTTACGAGCAGTACTTC
once	19	TRBD1	TRBJ1-1	TRBV14	CASSQVATGAIDTDTEAFF	TGTGCCAGCAGCCAAGTAGCGACAGGGGCCATCGACACTGACACTGAAGCTTTCTTT